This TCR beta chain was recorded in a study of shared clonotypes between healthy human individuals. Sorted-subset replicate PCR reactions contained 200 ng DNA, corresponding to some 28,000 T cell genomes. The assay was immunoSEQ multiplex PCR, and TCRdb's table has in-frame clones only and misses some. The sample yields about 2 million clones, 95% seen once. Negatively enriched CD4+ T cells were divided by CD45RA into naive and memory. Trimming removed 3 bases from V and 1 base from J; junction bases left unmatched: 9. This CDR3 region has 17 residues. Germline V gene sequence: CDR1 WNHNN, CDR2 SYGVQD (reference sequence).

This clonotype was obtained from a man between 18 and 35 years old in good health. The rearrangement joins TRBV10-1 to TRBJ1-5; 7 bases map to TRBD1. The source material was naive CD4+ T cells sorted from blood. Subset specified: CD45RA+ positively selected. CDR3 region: CASSEHSSGGSNQPQHF. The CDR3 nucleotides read TGCGCCAGCAGTGAACATTCCTCAGGGGGGAGCAATCAGCCCCAGCATTTT.